This TCR beta chain was obtained from a study of blood T cell repertoires in COVID-19. Across the whole study: Both acute and convalescent COVID-19 samples were obtained from the United States, Italy and Spain. PBMCs, B-cell-depleted T cells, or T cells provided the cDNA or gDNA that made up the material.

Study processing details: The authors estimated nucleated cell counts from reference gene primer amplification. Produced via immunoSEQ multiplex PCR; TCRdb's table is partial and in-frame only. The DNA gave D and trimming, while V, J and clone size come from that table. The repertoire has approximately 230,000 clones, roughly 80% of them found once; the top ten carry over 7.5%. CDR1 and CDR2 from the germline V gene are SGHVS and FQNEAQ. V gave up 0 bases and J gave up 2 bases; unmatched junction bases: 8. This CDR3 is 17 amino acids long. The sequencing input was peripheral blood. The chain recombines TRBV7-8 with TRBJ2-7, with TRBD1 identical over 9 bases. The clonotype was recovered from a man aged 80 or over with acute or convalescent COVID-19. For the CDR3, the DNA is TGTGCCAGCAGCTTAGCGGCCGGGACAGGGAGACCCTACGAGCAGTACTTC. It yields the protein CASSLAAGTGRPYEQYF.